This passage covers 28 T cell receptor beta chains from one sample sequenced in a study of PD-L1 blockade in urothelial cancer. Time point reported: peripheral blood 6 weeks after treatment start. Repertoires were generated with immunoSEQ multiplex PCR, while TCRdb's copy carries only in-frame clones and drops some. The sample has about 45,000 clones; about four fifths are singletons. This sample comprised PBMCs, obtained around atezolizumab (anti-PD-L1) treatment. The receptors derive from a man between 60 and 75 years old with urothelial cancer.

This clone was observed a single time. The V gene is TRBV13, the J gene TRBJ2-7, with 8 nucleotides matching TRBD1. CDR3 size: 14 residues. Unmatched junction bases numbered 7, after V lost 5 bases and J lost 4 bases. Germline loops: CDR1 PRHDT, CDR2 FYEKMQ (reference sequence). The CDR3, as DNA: TGTGCCAGCAGCGGCCGGGACAGGAGGTACGAGCAGTACTTC. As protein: CASSGRDRRYEQYF.

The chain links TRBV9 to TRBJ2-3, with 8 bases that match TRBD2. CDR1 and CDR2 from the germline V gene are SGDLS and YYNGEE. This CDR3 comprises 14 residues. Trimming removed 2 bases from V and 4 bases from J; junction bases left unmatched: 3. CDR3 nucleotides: TGTGCCAGCAGCGTTTTAGCGGGGTCAGATACGCAGTATTTT. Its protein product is CASSVLAGSDTQYF.

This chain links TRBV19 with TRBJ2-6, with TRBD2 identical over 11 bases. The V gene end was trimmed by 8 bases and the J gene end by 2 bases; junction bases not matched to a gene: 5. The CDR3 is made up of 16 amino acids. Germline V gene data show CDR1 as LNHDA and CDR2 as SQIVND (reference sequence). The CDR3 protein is CASHSGRAPGANVLTF. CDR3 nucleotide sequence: TGTGCCAGTCATAGCGGGAGGGCGCCTGGGGCCAACGTCCTGACTTTC.

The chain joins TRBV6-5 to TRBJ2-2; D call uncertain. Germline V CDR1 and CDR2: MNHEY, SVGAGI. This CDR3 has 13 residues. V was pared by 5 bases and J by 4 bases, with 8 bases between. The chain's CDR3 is CASSEQVTGELFF. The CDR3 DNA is TGTGCCAGCAGTGAACAAGTCACCGGGGAGCTGTTTTTT.

The CDR3 DNA sequence: TGTGCCAGCAGTTCAACAGGGGCTTCACCCCTCCACTTT. Protein: CASSSTGASPLHF. This chain uses TRBV27 with TRBJ1-6; 7 bases line up with TRBD1. The CDR3 covers 13 residues. CDR1 is MNHEY and CDR2 is SMNVEV in the germline V gene (reference sequence). The junction had 3 bases not matched to a gene; V was cut back by 4 bases and J by 9 bases.

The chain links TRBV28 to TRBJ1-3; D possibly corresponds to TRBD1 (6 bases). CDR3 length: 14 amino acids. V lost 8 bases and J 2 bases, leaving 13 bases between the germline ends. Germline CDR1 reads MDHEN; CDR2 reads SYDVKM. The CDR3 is CASFLGGTGNTIYF. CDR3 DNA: TGTGCCAGCTTCTTAGGGGGAACTGGAAACACCATATATTTT.

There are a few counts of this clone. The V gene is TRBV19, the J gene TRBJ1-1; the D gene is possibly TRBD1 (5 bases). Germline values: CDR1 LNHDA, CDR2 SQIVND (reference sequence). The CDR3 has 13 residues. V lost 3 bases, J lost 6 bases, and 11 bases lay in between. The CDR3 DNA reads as TGTGCCAGTAGTATTCGGGACTCGGCTGAAGCTTTCTTT. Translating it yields CASSIRDSAEAFF.

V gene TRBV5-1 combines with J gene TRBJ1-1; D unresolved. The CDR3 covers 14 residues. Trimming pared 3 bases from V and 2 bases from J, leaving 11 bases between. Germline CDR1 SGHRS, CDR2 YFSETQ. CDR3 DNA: TGCGCCAGCAGCTCCACAGTAGTTAACACTGAAGCTTTCTTT. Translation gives CASSSTVVNTEAFF.

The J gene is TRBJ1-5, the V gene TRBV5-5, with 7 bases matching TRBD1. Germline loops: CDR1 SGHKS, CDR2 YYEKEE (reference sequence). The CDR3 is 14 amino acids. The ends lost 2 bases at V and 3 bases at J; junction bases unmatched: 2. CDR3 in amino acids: CASSLGTANQPQHF. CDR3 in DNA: TGTGCCAGCAGCTTAGGGACAGCCAATCAGCCCCAGCATTTT.

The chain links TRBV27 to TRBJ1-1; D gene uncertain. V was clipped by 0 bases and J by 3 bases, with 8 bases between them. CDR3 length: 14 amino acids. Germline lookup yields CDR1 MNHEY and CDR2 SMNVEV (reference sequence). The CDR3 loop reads CASSLSAEDTEAFF. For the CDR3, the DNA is TGTGCCAGCAGTTTATCGGCAGAGGACACTGAAGCTTTCTTT.

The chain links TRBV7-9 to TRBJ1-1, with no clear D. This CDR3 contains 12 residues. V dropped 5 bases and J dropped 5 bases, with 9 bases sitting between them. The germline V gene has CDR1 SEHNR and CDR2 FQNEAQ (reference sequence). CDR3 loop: CASSLPGTEAFF. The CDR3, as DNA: TGTGCCAGCAGCCTCCCGGGGACTGAAGCTTTCTTT.

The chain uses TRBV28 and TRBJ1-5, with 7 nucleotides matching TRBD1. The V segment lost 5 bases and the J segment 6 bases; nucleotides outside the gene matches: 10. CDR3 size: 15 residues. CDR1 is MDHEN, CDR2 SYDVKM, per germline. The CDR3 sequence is CASSTQGFESQPQHF. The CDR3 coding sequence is TGTGCCAGCAGTACACAGGGGTTTGAGAGTCAGCCCCAGCATTTT.

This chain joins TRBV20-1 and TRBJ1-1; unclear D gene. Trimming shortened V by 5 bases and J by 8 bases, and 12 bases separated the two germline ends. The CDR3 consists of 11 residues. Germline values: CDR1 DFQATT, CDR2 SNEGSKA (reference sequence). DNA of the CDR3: TGCAGTGCTCACCCGAGGAAGGAAGCTTTCTTT. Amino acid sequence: CSAHPRKEAFF.

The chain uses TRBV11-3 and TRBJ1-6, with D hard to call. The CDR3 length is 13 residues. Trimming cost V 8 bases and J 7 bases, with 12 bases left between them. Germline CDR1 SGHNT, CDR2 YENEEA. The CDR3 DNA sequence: TGTGCCAGCGAAGCGAGGGAAAATTCACCCCTCCACTTT. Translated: CASEARENSPLHF.

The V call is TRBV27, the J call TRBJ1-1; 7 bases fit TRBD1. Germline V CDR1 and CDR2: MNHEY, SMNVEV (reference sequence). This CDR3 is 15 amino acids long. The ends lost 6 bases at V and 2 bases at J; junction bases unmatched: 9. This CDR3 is CASRPWDSRNTEAFF. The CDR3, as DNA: TGTGCCAGCAGGCCGTGGGACAGCCGCAACACTGAAGCTTTCTTT.

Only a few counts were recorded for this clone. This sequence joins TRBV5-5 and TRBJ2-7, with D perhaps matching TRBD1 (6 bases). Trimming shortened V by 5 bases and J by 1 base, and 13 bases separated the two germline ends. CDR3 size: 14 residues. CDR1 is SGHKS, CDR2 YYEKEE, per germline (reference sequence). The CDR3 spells CASSPRGWSYEQYF. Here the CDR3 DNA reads TGTGCCAGCAGTCCGAGGGGGTGGTCCTACGAGCAGTACTTC.

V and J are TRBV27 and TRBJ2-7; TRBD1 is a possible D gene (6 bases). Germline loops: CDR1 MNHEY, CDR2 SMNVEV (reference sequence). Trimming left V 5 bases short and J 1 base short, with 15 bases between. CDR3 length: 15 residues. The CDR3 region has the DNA TGTGCCAGCAGTCCTCAGGGGCTTCTTTCCTACGAGCAGTACTTC. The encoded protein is CASSPQGLLSYEQYF.

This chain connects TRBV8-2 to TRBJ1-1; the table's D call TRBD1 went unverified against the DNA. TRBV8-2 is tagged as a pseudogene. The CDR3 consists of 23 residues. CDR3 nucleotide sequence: TGTGGCAGTGCATCCGCAGCCCCATGGATCTTACTCCGGGACAGGATGGCGCGCACTGAAGCTTTCTTT. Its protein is CGSASAAPWILLRDRMARTEAFF.

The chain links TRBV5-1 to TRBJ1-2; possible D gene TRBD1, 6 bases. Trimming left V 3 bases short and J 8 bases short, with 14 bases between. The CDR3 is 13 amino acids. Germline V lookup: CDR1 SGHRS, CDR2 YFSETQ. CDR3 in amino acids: CASSSQGLGGYTF. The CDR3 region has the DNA TGCGCCAGCAGCTCACAGGGTCTAGGGGGCTACACCTTC.

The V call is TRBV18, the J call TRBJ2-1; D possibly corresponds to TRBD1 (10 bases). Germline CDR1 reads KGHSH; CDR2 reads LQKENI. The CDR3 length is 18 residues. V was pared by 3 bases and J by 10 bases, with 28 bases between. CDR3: CASSPPGTGAGGPNEQFF. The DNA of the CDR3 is TGTGCCAGCTCACCCCCCGGGACAGGGGCGGGAGGGCCGAACGAGCAGTTCTTC.

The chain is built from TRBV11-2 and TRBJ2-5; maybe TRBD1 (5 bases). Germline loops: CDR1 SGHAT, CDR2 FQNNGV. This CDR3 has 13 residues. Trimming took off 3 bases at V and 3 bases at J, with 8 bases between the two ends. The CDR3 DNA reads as TGTGCCAGCAGCTTGGGCAGGGAAGAGACCCAGTACTTC. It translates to CASSLGREETQYF. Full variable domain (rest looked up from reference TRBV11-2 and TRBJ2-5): EAGVAQSPRYKIIEKRQSVAFWCNPISGHATLYWYQQILGQGPKLLIQFQNNGVVDDSQLPKDRFSAERLKGVDSTLKIQPAKLEDSAVYLCASSLGREETQYFGPGTRLLVL.

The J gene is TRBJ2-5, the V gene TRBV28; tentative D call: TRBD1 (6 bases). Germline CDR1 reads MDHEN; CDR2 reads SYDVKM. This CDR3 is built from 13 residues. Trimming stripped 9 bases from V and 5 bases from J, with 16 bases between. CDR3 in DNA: TGTGCCAGGAAATACAGGGTTGGGGAGACCCAGTACTTC. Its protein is CARKYRVGETQYF.

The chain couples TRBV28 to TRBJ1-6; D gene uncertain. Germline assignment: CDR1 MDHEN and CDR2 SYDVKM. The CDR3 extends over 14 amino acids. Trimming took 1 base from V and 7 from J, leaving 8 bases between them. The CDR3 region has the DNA TGTGCCAGCAGTTTATTGGAGGGAAATTCACCCCTCCACTTT. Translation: CASSLLEGNSPLHF.

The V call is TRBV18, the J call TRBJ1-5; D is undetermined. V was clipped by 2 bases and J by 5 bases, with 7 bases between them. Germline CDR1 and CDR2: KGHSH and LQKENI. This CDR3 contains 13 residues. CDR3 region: CASSPFTDQPQHF. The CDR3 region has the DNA TGTGCCAGCTCACCATTTACAGATCAGCCCCAGCATTTT.

The CDR3 nucleotides read TGTGCCAGCAGACCCCCCGGGACAGGACTCTATGGCTACACCTTC. This gives the protein CASRPPGTGLYGYTF. The gene calls are TRBV27 and TRBJ1-2; TRBD1 aligns across 8 bases. The CDR3 runs 15 residues. The germline V gene encodes CDR1 MNHEY and CDR2 SMNVEV (reference sequence). J lost 4 bases, V lost 6 bases, and 10 bases had no gene match.

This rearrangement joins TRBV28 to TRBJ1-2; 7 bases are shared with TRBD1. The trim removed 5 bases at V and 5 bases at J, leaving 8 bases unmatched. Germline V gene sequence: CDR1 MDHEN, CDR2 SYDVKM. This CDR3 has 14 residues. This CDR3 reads CASSGGRGKYGYTF. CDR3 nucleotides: TGTGCCAGCAGTGGGGGCAGGGGGAAGTATGGCTACACCTTC.

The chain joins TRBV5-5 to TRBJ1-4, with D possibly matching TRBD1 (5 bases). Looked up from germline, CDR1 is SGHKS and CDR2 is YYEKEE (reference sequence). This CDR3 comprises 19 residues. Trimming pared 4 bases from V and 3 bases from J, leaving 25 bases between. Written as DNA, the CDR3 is TGTGCCAGCAGCCCGGGGGAGGTCCCAAATTCAGCGGCTAATGAAAAACTGTTTTTT. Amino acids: CASSPGEVPNSAANEKLFF.

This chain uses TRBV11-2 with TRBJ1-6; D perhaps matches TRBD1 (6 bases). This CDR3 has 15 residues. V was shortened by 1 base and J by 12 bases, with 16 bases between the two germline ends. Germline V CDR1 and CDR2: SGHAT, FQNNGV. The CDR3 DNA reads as TGTGCCAGCAGCTTAGTTTTGGGGGGGCGCGAACCCCTCCACTTT. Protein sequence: CASSLVLGGREPLHF.